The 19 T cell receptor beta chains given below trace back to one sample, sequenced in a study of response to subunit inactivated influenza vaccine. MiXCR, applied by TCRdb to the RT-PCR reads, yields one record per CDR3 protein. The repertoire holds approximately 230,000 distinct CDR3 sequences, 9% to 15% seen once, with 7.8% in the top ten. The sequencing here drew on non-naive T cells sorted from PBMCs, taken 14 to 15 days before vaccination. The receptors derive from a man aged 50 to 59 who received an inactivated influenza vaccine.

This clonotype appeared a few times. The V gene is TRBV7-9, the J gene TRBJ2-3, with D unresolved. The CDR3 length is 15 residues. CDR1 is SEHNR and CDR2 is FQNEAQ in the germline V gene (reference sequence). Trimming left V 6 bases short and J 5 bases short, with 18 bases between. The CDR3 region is CASRAVRFLIDTQYF. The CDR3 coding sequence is TGTGCCAGCAGGGCCGTCAGGTTCCTCATAGATACGCAGTATTTT.

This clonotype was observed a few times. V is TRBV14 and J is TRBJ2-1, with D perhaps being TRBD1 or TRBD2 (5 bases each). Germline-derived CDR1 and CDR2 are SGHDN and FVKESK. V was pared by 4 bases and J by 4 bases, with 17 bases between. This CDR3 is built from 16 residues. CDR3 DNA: TGTGCCAGCAGCCTATACTTACCGGGACCTTACAATGAGCAGTTCTTC. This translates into CASSLYLPGPYNEQFF. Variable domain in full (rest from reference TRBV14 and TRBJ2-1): EAGVTQFPSHSVIEKGQTVTLRCDPISGHDNLYWYRRVMGKEIKFLLHFVKESKQDESGMPNNRFLAERTGGTYSTLKVQPAELEDSGVYFCASSLYLPGPYNEQFFGPGTRLTVL.

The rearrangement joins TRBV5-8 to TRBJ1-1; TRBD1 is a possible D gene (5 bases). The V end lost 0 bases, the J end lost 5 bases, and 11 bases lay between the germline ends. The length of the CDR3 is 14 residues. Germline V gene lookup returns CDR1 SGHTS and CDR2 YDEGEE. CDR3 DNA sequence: TGTGCCAGCAGCTTGGTTGGGGGGGTTACTGAAGCTTTCTTT. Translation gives CASSLVGGVTEAFF.

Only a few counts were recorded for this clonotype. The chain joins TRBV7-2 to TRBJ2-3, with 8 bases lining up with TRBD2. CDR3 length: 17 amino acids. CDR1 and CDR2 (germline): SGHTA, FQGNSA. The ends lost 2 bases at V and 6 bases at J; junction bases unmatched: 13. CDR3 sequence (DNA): TGTGCCAGCAGCTTAATGTTTGTCGGGCGGGAGGAGGATACGCAGTATTTT. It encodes CASSLMFVGREEDTQYF.

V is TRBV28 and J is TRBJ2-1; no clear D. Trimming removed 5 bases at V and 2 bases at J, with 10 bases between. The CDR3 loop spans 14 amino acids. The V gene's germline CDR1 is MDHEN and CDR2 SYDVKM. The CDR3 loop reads CASSNNYPYNEQFF. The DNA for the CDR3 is TGTGCCAGCAGTAATAATTATCCCTACAATGAGCAGTTCTTC.

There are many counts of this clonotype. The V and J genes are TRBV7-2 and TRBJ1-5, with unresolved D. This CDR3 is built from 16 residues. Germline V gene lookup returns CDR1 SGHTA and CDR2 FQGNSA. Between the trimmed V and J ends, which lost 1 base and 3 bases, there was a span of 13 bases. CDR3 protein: CASSLEFGRYNQPQHF. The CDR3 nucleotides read TGTGCCAGCAGCTTAGAATTCGGCAGATACAATCAGCCCCAGCATTTT.

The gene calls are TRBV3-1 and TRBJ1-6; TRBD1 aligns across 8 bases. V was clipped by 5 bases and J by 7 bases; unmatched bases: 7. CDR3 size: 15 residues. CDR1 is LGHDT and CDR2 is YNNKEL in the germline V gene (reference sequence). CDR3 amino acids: CASSETGGSNSPLHF. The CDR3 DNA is TGTGCCAGCAGCGAAACAGGGGGAAGCAATTCACCCCTCCACTTT.

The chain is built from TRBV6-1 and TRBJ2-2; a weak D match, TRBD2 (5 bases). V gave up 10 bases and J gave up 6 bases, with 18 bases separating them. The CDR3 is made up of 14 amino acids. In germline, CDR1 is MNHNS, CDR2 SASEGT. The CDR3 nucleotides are TGTGCCACCTACCCGAGGGCCCGCTCCGGGGAGCTGTTTTTT. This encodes CATYPRARSGELFF.

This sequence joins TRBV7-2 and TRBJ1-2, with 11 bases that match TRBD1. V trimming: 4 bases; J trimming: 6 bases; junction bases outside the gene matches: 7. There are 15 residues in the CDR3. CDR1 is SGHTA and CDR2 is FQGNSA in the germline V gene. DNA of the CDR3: TGTGCCAGCAGCTCCCGGACAGGGGGCAAAGATGGCTACACCTTC. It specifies CASSSRTGGKDGYTF.

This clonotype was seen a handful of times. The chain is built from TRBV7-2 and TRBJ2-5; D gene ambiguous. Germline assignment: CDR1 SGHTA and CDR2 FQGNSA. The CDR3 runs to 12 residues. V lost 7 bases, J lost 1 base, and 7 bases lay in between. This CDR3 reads CASTKSQETQYF. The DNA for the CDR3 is TGTGCCAGCACCAAGAGCCAAGAGACCCAGTACTTC.

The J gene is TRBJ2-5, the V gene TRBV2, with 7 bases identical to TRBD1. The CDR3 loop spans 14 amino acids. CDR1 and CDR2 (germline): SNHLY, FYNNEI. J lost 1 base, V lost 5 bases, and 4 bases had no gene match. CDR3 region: CASSLRGLQETQYF. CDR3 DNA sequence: TGTGCCAGCAGTTTGAGGGGGCTCCAAGAGACCCAGTACTTC.

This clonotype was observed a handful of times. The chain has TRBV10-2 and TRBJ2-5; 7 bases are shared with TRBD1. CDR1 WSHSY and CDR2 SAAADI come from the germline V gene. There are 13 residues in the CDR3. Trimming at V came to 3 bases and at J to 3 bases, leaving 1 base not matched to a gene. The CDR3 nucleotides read TGCGCCAGCAGTGAACAGGGGAAAGAGACCCAGTACTTC. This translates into CASSEQGKETQYF.

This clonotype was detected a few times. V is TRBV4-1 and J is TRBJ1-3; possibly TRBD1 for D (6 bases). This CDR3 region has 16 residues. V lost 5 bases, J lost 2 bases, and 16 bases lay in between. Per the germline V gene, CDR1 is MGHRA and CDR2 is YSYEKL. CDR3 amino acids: CASSFLGGRAGNTIYF. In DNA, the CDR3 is TGCGCCAGCAGCTTTCTTGGGGGCAGGGCTGGAAACACCATATATTTT.

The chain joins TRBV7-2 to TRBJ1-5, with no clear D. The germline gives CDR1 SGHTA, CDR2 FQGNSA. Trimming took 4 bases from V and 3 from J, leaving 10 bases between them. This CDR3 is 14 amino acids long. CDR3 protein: CASSSPGNNQPQHF. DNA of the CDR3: TGTGCCAGCAGCTCGCCTGGGAACAATCAGCCCCAGCATTTT. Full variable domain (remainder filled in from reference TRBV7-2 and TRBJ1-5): GAGVSQSPSNKVTEKGKDVELRCDPISGHTALYWYRQSLGQGLEFLIYFQGNSAPDKSGLPSDRFSAERTGGSVSTLTIQRTQQEDSAVYLCASSSPGNNQPQHFGDGTRLSIL.

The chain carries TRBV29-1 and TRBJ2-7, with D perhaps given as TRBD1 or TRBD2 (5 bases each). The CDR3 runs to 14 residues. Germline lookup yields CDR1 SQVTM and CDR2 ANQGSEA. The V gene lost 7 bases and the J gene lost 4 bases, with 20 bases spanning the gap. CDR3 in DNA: TGCAGCGCAAGCGTTCGGGGCAGGGAGTACGAGCAGTACTTC. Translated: CSASVRGREYEQYF.

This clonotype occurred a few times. The CDR3 loop reads CASSDGPGETQYF. CDR3 DNA sequence: TGTGCCAGCAGTGACGGGCCGGGAGAGACCCAGTACTTC. The chain is built from TRBV6-4 and TRBJ2-5, with D unclear. Germline V gene sequence: CDR1 MRHNA, CDR2 SNTAGT. CDR3 length: 13 amino acids. Trimming took off 2 bases at V and 4 bases at J, with 8 bases between the two ends.

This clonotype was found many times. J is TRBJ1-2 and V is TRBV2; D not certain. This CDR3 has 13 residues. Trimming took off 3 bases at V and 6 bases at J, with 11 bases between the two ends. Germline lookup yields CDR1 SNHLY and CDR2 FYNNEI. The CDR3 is CASSEGLLHGYTF. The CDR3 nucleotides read TGTGCCAGCAGTGAGGGATTACTCCATGGCTACACCTTC.

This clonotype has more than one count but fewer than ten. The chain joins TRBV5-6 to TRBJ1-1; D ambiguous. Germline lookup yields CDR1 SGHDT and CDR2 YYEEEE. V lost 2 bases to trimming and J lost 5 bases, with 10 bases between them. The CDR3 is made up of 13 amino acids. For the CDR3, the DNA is TGTGCCAGCAGCTTTTTGTCTGCTACTGAAGCTTTCTTT. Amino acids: CASSFLSATEAFF.

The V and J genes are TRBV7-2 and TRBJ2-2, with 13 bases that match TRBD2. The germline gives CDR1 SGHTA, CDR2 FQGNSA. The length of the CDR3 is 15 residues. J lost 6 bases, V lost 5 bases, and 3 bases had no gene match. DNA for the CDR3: TGTGCCAGCAGCAGGACTAGCGGGAGCCCCGGGGAGCTGTTTTTT. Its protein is CASSRTSGSPGELFF.